The 4 T cell receptor beta chains below all came from one sample that was sequenced in a study of blood T cells in healthy people across ages. Combining a sample-barcoded 5' primer with a J-beta primer mix, a second PCR ran for roughly 7 to 11 cycles. TCRdb processed the 5' RACE reads anew with MiXCR; each CDR3 protein has one entry. The top ten hold 20% to 25% of the sample, which has 730,000 or so distinct CDR3 sequences, 43% seen once. The sequenced sample consisted of blood. The origin of the receptors is a woman aged 60-75 years in good health.

This clonotype was detected ten times or more. V usage is TRBV4-2 and J usage is TRBJ1-2; a possible D gene is TRBD1 (5 bases). V lost 7 bases and J lost 4, with 13 bases in between. The CDR3 is made up of 13 amino acids. Germline V gene data show CDR1 as LGHNA and CDR2 as YNFKEQ. CDR3 coding DNA: TGTGCCAGCACCTCAGGGAGGGTCTATGGCTACACCTTC. Translating it yields CASTSGRVYGYTF.

The CDR3 nucleotides are TGCAGTGCTGGGGGGCCGACAGGGCGAAAGAACGAGCAGTACTTC. This codes for CSAGGPTGRKNEQYF. This sequence joins TRBV20-1 and TRBJ2-7; TRBD1 is a possible D gene (7 bases). The CDR3 has 15 amino acids. CDR1 and CDR2 from the germline V gene are DFQATT and SNEGSKA (reference sequence). Trimming took off 5 bases at V and 5 bases at J, with 22 bases between the two ends.

For this clonotype: A much larger clone lies a single base off, so this may be a read error. The chain employs TRBV7-2 and TRBJ2-7; possible D gene TRBD1, 6 bases. Germline assignment: CDR1 SGHTA and CDR2 FQGNSA. The CDR3 is 12 residues long. CDR3 loop: CVSSLVTGKQYF. Here the CDR3 DNA reads TGTGTCAGCAGCTTAGTAACAGGGAAGCAGTACTTC.

The table lists this clonotype with a few counts. CDR3 bases: TGTGCCAGCACCTTTGGAGGTGGGGCGGTTCCCTACGAGCAGTACTTC. This translates into CASTFGGGAVPYEQYF. The chain uses TRBV5-8 and TRBJ2-7; D tentatively fits TRBD1 or TRBD2 (5 bases each). The CDR3 sequence is 16 residues long. The V end lost 6 bases, the J end lost 2 bases, and 21 bases lay between the germline ends. CDR1 and CDR2 from the germline V gene are SGHTS and YDEGEE.